Sequencing of this T cell receptor beta chain was carried out in a study of OX40 agonist ivuxolimab in advanced cancers. Regarding the study in general: Ivuxolimab, which targeted the costimulatory receptor OX40 (CD134), was an agonistic, fully human IgG2 monoclonal antibody. Prior anti-PD-1, anti-PD-L1 or anti-CTLA-4 therapy was permitted, and 30% to 45% of dose-escalation patients had received checkpoint inhibitors. Intravenous ivuxolimab was administered to patients every 2 weeks at six dose levels: 0.01, 0.1, 0.3, 1.5, 3 and 10 mg/kg. Peripheral TCRbeta sequencing aimed to test whether ivuxolimab altered TCR sequence diversity and caused clonal T-cell expansion. Of the 50 to 55 dose-escalation patients, hepatocellular carcinoma was present in about 20, melanoma in approximately 15, renal cell carcinoma in 9 and head and neck cancer in 9. Partial responses occurred in three dose-escalation patients, of whom one had hepatocellular carcinoma and two had cutaneous melanoma. The dose-escalation cohort was roughly 87% male with a mean age of roughly 62 years, ranging from roughly 20 to 85. The paper describes the monotherapy dose-escalation part (N = 52 patients) of the phase I trial of ivuxolimab.

Patients with a history of autoimmune disease or receiving systemic immunosuppression were excluded from the trial. Peripheral blood for TCR sequencing was collected from all dose cohorts at baseline, on cycle 4 day 1, and on cycle 7 day 1. The samples were taken from a phase I, first-in-human, multicenter, open-label dose-escalation trial of ivuxolimab. Adults with locally advanced or metastatic head and neck squamous cell, hepatocellular, melanoma or renal cell carcinoma were enrolled in the trial. Before TCR sequencing, CD4+ T cells and CD8+ T cells from peripheral blood were sorted into separate populations. Measured from the cysteine to the phenylalanine, the CDR3 is 16 residues long. The entry retains the CDR3 DNA only, 48 bases that are in frame from base 1. The germline V and J ends show losses of 0 bases and 7 bases respectively, and no gene match explains 0 bases of the junction. CDR1 MNHEY and CDR2 SVGAGI were looked up in the germline V gene.

Beyond this particular receptor, the publication reports: In the 0.1-3.0 mg/kg groups, partial responders were among the patients with the lowest normalized peripheral clonal expansion, particularly in CD8+ T cells. At doses from 0.1 to 3.0 mg/kg, clonal expansion was seen in both CD4+ and CD8+ blood T cells between baseline and week 6. The antigen specificity of the peripheral T cells that underwent clonal expansion was not determined. Low levels of normalized T-cell clonal expansion were also seen in some patients who did not respond. After ivuxolimab, expanded clones were on average more numerous among CD8+ T cells than among CD4+ T cells.

Genomic DNA was isolated from the sorted cells so that the TCRbeta CDR3 region could be sequenced. TCRbeta CDR3 regions were sequenced using the immunoSEQ Assay. The clones in this table, taken by TCRdb from immuneACCESS, are in-frame only. Not every clone is retained; where verified, under half of the shortfall comes from an unresolved V gene, and the cause of the rest is unknown. This sample gives around 67,000 clones in total; 80% of them show up just once. The leading ten clones occupy 0.95% to 1.5% of the sample. Regarding this clone: Its antigen is not yet known. The record has no base qualities; no much larger clone is one base away.

The receptor was derived from an adult with an advanced solid tumor such as melanoma, head and neck, liver or kidney cancer. Sequenced material: CD4+ or CD8+ T cells sorted from blood, taken in a trial of the OX40 agonist ivuxolimab. The rearrangement joined TRBV6-5 to TRBJ2-1; 16 central nucleotides agree with TRBD2. The DNA sequence follows: TGTGCCAGCAGTTACTCGGGACTAGCGGGGGGGAATGAGCAGTTCTTC. Its product reads: CASSYSGLAGGNEQFF.